The entry below describes one TCR beta chain. It has no known antigen specificity. Base qualities are not provided; no much larger clone lies one nucleotide away. These data are taken from a study of CD8+CD57+ T cells in acquired aplastic anemia (dated by TCRdb to the late 2010s). For context, the study as a whole: A mean of approximately 3 ug of DNA, ranging from roughly 0.18 to 30 ug, was extracted from sorted CD4+ and CD8+ cells. CD8+CD57+ expansion was defined as frequency above the mean frequency observed in healthy subjects. Results the study describes overall, beyond this receptor: Although 25 to 30 CD8+ CDR3 sequences were shared by patients and controls, these sequences appeared highly expressed in patients and within the immunodominant clones of patients. No significant difference in CD8+ Simpson's diversity was found between patients and healthy controls (P=0.060).

At the junction V is shortened by 3 bases and J by 1 base, with 15 bases in between. The CDR3 covers 16 residues, taking in both the cysteine and the phenylalanine. The sequence is cut down to CDR3 DNA, 48 bases in frame from base 1. Per the germline V gene, SGHVS is the CDR1 and FNYEAQ is the CDR2. Profiling of TCR beta VDJ combinations and CDR3 sequences used genomic DNA as the template. An Illumina HiSeq 2000 was used for TCR repertoire sequencing. For the original study's pipeline: TRBV/TRBJ rearrangement plots, CDR3 size and DJ length profiles, and Simpson's diversity index were used to evaluate the repertoires. The most abundant DNA sequence in the deep sequencing data was defined as the immunodominant clone. CDR3 amino acid sequences were checked for sharing between subjects and were compared against published repertoires and the VDJdb database. Using fastp at Q25 and MiXCR, TCRdb reprocessed the public reads and kept productive beta chains. For every CDR3 protein sequence, its rows merge into one entry that carries the most common genes and DNA. TCRdb assigned the V and J calls; the authors' analysis was not used. For this sample there are roughly 170,000 distinct CDR3 sequences; roughly 50% appear just once. The top ten clones comprise about an eighth of the sample.

Expansion of CD8+CD57+ cells had been shown by flow cytometry in the patients chosen for sequencing. Every patient had severe acquired aplastic anemia, diagnosed using the International Study of Aplastic Anemia and Agranulocytosis and Camitta criteria. Patients had received no therapy at the time of blood sampling. In this study, sorted CD4+ and CD8+ T cells from the blood of healthy subjects and of severe aplastic anemia patients had their TCR repertoires deep-sequenced. Patients were enrolled in the USA under clinicaltrials.gov protocols 00001620, 01623167, 00001397, 00071045, 00081523 and 00961064. Ficoll-Paque density gradient centrifugation was used to isolate peripheral blood mononuclear cells. Before DNA extraction, CD4+ and CD8+ T cells were sorted by FACS or by magnetic beads.

The sample taken for sequencing was sorted CD4+, CD8+, or CD8+CD57+ T cells (not recorded which) from PBMCs. The chain is made from TRBV7-6 and TRBJ1-1, and possibly TRBD1, on 6 matching bases. This clonotype was sampled from a human donor with aplastic anemia. CDR3 protein: CASSLGGEGSNTEAFF. At the DNA level, the sequence is TGTGCCAGCAGCTTGGGGGGCGAGGGCTCGAACACTGAAGCTTTCTTT.